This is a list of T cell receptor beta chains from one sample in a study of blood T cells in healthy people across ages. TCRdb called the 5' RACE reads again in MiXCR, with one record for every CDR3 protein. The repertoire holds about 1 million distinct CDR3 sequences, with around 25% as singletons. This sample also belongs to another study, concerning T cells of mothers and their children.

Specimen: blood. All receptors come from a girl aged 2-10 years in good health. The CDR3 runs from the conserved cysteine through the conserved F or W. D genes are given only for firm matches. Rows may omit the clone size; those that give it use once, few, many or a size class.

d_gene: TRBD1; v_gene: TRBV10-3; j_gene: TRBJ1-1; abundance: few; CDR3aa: CAINRDRADEAFF; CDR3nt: TGTGCCATCAACAGGGACAGGGCCGATGAAGCTTTCTTT
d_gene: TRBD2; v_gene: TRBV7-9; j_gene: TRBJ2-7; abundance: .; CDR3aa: CASREEPPSYEQYF; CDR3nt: TGTGCCAGTCGGGAGGAGCCACCCTCCTACGAGCAGTACTTC
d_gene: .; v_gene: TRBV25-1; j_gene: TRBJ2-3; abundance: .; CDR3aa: CASSEWKTDTQYF; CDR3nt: TGTGCCAGCAGTGAATGGAAGACAGATACGCAGTATTTT
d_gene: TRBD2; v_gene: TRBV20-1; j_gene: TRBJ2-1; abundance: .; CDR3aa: CSAREPTHLAGGNEQFF; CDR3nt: TGCAGTGCTAGAGAACCAACCCATTTAGCGGGAGGTAATGAGCAGTTCTTC
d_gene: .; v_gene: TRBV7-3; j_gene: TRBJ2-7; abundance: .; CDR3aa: CASSLGIRQEVDPYEQYF; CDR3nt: TGTGCCAGCAGCTTAGGGATCCGGCAGGAAGTAGATCCCTACGAGCAGTACTTC
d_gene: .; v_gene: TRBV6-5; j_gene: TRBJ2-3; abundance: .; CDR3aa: CASSRGGFTDTQYF; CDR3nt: TGTGCCAGCAGTCGAGGGGGGTTCACAGATACGCAGTATTTT
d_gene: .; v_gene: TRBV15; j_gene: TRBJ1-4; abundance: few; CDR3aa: CATSKRSGEKLFF; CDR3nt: TGTGCCACCAGCAAGAGATCGGGGGAAAAACTGTTTTTT
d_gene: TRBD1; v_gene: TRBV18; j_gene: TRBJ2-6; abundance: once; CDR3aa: CASSQSTGSGANVLTF; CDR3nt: TGTGCCAGCTCTCAATCGACAGGGTCTGGGGCCAACGTCCTGACTTTC
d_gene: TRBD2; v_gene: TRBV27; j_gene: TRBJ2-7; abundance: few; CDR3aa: CASSLSFSGRVNEQYF; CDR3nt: TGTGCCAGCTCACTGAGCTTTAGCGGGAGAGTGAACGAGCAGTACTTC
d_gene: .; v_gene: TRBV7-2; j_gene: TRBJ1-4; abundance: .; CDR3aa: CASSLAVTGVEKLFF; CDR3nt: TGTGCCAGCAGCTTAGCTGTGACAGGTGTTGAAAAACTGTTTTTT
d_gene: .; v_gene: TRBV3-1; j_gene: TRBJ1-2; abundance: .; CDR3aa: CASSQDLHRGYTF; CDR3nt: TGTGCCAGCAGCCAAGACCTACACCGTGGCTACACCTTC
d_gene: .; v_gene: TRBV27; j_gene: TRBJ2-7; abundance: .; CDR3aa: CARIGAPAYEQYF; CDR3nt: TGTGCCAGGATTGGGGCCCCTGCTTACGAGCAGTACTTC
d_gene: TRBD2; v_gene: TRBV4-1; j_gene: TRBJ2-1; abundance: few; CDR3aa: CASSQDSGLAGGEQFF; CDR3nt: TGCGCCAGCAGCCAAGATAGTGGACTAGCGGGAGGTGAGCAGTTCTTC
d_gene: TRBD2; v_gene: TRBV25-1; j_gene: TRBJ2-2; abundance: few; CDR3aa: CASSDGGGATGELFF; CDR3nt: TGTGCCAGCAGTGACGGGGGGGGGGCGACCGGGGAGCTGTTTTTT
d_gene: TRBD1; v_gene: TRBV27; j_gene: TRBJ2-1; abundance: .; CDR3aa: CASRTGTGFCNEQFF; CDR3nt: TGTGCCAGCCGAACCGGGACAGGCTTTTGCAATGAGCAGTTCTTC